Sequencing of this T cell receptor beta chain was carried out in a study of blood T cells in healthy people across ages. General observations from the study: Long-lived donors carried more naive CD4+ cells and greater diversity than aged donors. Older age coincided with a roughly linear decline in TCR beta diversity per million T cells.

A sample-barcoded 5' primer and a J-beta primer mix were used in a second PCR of roughly 6 to 11 cycles. In TCRdb, the 5' RACE reads were re-called with MiXCR into one record per CDR3 protein. This sample yields roughly 1.9 million distinct CDR3 sequences, of which around 42% are seen a single time; roughly 23% belongs to the top ten. Notes on this clonotype: Its antigen is undetermined.

Sequencing input: blood. This TCR was recovered from a human donor in good health.

CDR3 amino acids: CAISEEKESYEQFF. CDR3 nucleotides: TGTGCCATCAGTGAGGAGAAGGAATCGTACGAGCAGTTCTTC. The rearrangement joins TRBV10-3 to TRBJ2-1; D is ambiguous. The CDR3 covers 14 residues. From germline, CDR1 is ENHRY and CDR2 SYGVKD. V lost 2 bases and J lost 10, with 15 bases in between.